This TCR beta chain was retrieved from a study of T cell repertoires in aging, cancer and after chemotherapy. Multiplex touch-down PCR with TRB-A/B primers amplified rearranged V-D-J TRB sequences. In TCRdb, the multiplex PCR reads were re-called with MiXCR into one record per CDR3 protein. Of about 2,000 distinct CDR3 sequences in the sample, roughly 19% were seen once. This CDR3 comprises 13 residues. Germline V gives CDR1 MNHEY, CDR2 SVGAGI. V lost 8 bases to trimming and J lost 5 bases, with 16 bases between them. By its share, this clonotype is medium-sized. Its antigen is not identified. TCR beta rearrangements were amplified from peripheral blood genomic DNA. Points from the study as a whole: Loss of evenness, beyond lost richness, contributed to age-related TCR diversity decline in cancer patients.

V and J are TRBV6-5 and TRBJ2-7; D possibly corresponds to TRBD2 (5 bases). The sample was blood. This TCR was sampled from a human donor with a solid tumor. The CDR3 DNA is TGTGCCAGCTGCAGGACGGGGTCCGACGAGCAGTACTTC. It specifies CASCRTGSDEQYF.